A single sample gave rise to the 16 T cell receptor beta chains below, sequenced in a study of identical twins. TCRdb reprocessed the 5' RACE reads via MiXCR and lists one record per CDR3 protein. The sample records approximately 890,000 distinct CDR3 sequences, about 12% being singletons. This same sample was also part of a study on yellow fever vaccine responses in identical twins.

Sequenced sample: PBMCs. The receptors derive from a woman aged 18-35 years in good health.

This CDR3 reads CASSSGGTGAKNIQYF. The CDR3 nucleotides read TGTGCCAGCAGCTCCGGGGGGACCGGAGCCAAAAACATTCAGTACTTC. The chain is built from TRBV28 and TRBJ2-4; 7 nucleotides line up with TRBD2. Germline V gene data show CDR1 as MDHEN and CDR2 as SYDVKM. V was pared by 6 bases and J by 0 bases, with 8 bases of the junction left unmatched. The CDR3 totals 16 residues.

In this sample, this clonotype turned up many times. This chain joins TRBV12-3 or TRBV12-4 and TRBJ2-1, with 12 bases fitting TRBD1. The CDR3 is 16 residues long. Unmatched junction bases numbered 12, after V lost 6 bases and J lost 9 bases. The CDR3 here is CASRPGNRDRGPEQFF. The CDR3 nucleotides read TGTGCCAGCAGACCAGGGAACCGGGACAGGGGGCCTGAGCAGTTCTTC.

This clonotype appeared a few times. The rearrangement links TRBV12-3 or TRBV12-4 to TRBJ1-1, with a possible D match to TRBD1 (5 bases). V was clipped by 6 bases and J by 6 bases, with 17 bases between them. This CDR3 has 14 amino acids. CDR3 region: CASRVASGFAEAFF. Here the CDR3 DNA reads TGTGCCAGCAGGGTGGCGTCAGGGTTCGCTGAAGCTTTCTTT.

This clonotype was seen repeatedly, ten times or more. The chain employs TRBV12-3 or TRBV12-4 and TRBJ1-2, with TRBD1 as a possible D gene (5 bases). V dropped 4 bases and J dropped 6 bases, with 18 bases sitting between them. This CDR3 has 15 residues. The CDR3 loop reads CASSSNSKVGHGYTF. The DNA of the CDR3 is TGTGCCAGCAGTTCCAACAGTAAGGTGGGGCATGGCTACACCTTC.

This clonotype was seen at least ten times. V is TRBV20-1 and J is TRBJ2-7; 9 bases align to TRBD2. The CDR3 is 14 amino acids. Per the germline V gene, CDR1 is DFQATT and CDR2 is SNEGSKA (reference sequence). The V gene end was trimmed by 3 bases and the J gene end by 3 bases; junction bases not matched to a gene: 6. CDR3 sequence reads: CSARFAGGHYEQYF. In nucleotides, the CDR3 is TGCAGTGCTAGGTTTGCGGGAGGGCACTACGAGCAGTACTTC.

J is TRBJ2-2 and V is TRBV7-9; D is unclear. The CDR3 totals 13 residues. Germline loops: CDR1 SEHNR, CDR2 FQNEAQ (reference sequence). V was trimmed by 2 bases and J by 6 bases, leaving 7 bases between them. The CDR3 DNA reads TGTGCCAGCAGCTTACACGGCGCCGGGGAGCTGTTTTTT. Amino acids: CASSLHGAGELFF.

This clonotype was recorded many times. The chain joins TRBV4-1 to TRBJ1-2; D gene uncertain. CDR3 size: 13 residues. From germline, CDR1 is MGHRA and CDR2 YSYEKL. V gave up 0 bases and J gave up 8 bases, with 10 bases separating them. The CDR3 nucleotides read TGCGCCAGCAGCCAAGATCCGGGTATAGGCTACACCTTC. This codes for CASSQDPGIGYTF.

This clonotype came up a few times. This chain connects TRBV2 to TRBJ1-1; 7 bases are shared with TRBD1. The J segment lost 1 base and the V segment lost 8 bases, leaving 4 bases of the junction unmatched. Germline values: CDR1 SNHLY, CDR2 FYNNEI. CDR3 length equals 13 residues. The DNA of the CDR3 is TGTGCCAGCGGGGGGGACAGGAACACTGAAGCTTTCTTT. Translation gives CASGGDRNTEAFF.

CDR3 protein: CASRISLNEQFF. The CDR3 DNA is TGTGCCAGCAGAATTAGTCTCAATGAGCAGTTCTTC. This chain links TRBV2 with TRBJ2-1; D remains ambiguous. CDR3 length: 12 residues. Germline lookup yields CDR1 SNHLY and CDR2 FYNNEI. The V gene lost 6 bases and the J gene lost 6 bases, with 9 bases spanning the gap. Filled out from reference TRBV2 and TRBJ2-1, the complete variable domain reads EPEVTQTPSHQVTQMGQEVILRCVPISNHLYFYWYRQILGQKVEFLVSFYNNEISEKSEIFDDQFSVERPDGSNFTLKIRSTKLEDSAMYFCASRISLNEQFFGPGTRLTVL.

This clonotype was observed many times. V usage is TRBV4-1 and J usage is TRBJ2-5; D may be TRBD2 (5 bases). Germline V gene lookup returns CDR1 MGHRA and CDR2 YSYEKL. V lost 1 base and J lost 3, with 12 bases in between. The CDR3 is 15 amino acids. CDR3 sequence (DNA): TGCGCCAGCAGCCAAGTTTCCGAGGGAGAAGAGACCCAGTACTTC. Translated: CASSQVSEGEETQYF.

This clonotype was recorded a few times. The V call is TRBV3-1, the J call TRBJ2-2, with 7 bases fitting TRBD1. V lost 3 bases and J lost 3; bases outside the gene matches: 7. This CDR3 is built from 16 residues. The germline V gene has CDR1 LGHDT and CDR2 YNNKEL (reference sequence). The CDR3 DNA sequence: TGTGCCAGCAGCCAGACAGGGTACCGGGACACCGGGGAGCTGTTTTTT. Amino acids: CASSQTGYRDTGELFF.

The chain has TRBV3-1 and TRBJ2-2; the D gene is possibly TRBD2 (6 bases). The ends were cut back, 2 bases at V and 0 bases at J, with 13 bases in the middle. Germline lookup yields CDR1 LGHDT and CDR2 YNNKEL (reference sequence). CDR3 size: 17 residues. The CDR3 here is CASSQWRRDPNTGELFF. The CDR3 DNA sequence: TGTGCCAGCAGCCAATGGAGGCGGGATCCGAACACCGGGGAGCTGTTTTTT.

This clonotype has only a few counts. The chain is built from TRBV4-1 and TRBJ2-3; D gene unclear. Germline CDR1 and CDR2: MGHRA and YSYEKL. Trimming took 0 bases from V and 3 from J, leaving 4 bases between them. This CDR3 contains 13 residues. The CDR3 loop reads CASSQERTDTQYF. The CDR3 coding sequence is TGCGCCAGCAGCCAAGAGAGGACAGATACGCAGTATTTT.

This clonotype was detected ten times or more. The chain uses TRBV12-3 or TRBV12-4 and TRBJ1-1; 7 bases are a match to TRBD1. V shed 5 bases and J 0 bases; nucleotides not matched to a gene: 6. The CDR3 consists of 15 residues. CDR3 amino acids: CASSLGTAMNTEAFF. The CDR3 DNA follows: TGTGCCAGCAGTCTTGGGACAGCGATGAACACTGAAGCTTTCTTT.

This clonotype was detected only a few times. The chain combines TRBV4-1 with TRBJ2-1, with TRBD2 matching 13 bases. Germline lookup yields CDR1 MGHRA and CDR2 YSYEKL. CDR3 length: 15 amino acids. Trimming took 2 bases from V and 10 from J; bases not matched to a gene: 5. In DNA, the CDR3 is TGCGCCAGCAGCCAATCAGGGACTAGCGGGACCGAGCAGTTCTTC. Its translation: CASSQSGTSGTEQFF.

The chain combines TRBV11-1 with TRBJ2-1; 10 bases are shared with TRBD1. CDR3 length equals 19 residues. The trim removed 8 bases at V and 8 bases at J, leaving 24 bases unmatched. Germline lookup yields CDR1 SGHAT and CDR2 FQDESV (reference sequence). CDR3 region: CASFHPRTGGKFRADEQFF. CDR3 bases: TGTGCCAGCTTCCATCCCAGGACAGGGGGTAAATTCCGGGCGGATGAGCAGTTCTTC.